This TCR beta chain came from a study of shared clonotypes between healthy human individuals. Only in-frame clones appear in the TCRdb table, and some are missing; sequencing was by immunoSEQ multiplex PCR. The table records about 1 million clones, about 70% of them present only once. V gave up 2 bases and J gave up 3 bases, with 8 bases separating them. Germline CDR1 SGHDN, CDR2 FVKESK. This CDR3 contains 14 residues. The rearrangement uses TRBV14 and TRBJ2-1; D not resolved. The source of this sequence is a man aged 18 to 35 in good health. Sequencing input: memory CD4+ T cells sorted from blood. Subset: CD45RA-negative fraction. This CDR3 reads CASSQLSVYNEQFF. In DNA, the CDR3 is TGTGCCAGCAGCCAACTATCCGTCTACAATGAGCAGTTCTTC.